The next 3 T cell receptor beta chains were all read from a single sample in a study of T cells in localized non-small cell lung cancer. Measured with immunoSEQ multiplex PCR; TCRdb has only the in-frame clones, and not every one. The sample includes tens of thousands of clones, about 83% of them seen just once. Sequencing was performed on peripheral blood, taken before any cancer treatment. The source is a female donor of 60 years or more with stage I lung adenocarcinoma.

This chain joins TRBV18 and TRBJ1-1, with unresolved D. Germline V CDR1 and CDR2: KGHSH, LQKENI. The CDR3 consists of 13 residues. Trimming pared 0 bases from V and 7 bases from J, leaving 9 bases between. CDR3 in DNA: TGTGCCAGCTCACCACCCGGAGGGATTGAAGCTTTCTTT. Translating gives CASSPPGGIEAFF. The variable domain in full, completed from reference TRBV18 and TRBJ1-1, reads NAGVMQNPRHLVRRRGQEARLRCSPMKGHSHVYWYRQLPEEGLKFMVYLQKENIIDESGMPKERFSAEFPKEGPSILRIQQVVRGDSAAYFCASSPPGGIEAFFGQGTRLTVV.

The rearrangement links TRBV11-2 to TRBJ1-2; a possible D gene is TRBD1 (5 bases). Germline V lookup: CDR1 SGHAT, CDR2 FQNNGV. The CDR3 contains 14 residues. Trimming removed 5 bases at V and 7 bases at J, with 17 bases between. CDR3 coding DNA: TGTGCCAGCAGCCCACGGACCGTAGGGGTTGGCTACACCTTC. This encodes CASSPRTVGVGYTF.

The gene calls are TRBV21-1 and TRBJ1-1. TRBV21-1 has pseudogene status. The CDR3 has 16 amino acids. CDR3 in amino acids: CASSKKGEHFNTEAFF. DNA for the CDR3: TGTGCCAGCAGCAAAAAGGGAGAACACTTTAACACTGAAGCTTTCTTT.